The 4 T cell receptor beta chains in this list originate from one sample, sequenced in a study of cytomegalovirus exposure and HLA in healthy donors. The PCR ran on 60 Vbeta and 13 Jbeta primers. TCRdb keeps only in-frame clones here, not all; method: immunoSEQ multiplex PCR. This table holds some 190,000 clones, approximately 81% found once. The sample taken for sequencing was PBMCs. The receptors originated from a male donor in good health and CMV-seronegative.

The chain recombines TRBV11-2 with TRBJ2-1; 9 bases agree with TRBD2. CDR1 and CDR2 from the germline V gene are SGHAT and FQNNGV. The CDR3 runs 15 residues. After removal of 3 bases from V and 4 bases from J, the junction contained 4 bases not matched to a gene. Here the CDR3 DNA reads TGTGCCAGCAGCTTGGGACTAGCAACGTACAATGAGCAGTTCTTC. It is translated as CASSLGLATYNEQFF.

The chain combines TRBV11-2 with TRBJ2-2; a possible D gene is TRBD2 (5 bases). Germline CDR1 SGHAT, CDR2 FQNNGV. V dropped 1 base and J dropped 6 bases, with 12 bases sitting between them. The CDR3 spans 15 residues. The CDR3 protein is CASSLVGRMAGELFF. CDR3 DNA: TGTGCCAGCAGCTTAGTAGGGAGAATGGCCGGGGAGCTGTTTTTT.

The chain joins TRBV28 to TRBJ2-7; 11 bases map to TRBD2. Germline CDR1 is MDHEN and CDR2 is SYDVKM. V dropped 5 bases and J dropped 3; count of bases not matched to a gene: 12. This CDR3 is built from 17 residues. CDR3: CASSPPQGLADSYEQYF. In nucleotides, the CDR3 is TGTGCCAGCAGTCCGCCGCAGGGACTAGCGGATAGCTACGAGCAGTACTTC.

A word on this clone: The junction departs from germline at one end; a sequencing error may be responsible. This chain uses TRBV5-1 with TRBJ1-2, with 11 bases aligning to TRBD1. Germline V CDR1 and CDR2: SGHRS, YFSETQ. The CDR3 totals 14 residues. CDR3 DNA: TGCGCCAGCAGCGGTGGACAGGGGGCTGATGGCTACCCCTTC. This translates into CASSGGQGADGYPF.